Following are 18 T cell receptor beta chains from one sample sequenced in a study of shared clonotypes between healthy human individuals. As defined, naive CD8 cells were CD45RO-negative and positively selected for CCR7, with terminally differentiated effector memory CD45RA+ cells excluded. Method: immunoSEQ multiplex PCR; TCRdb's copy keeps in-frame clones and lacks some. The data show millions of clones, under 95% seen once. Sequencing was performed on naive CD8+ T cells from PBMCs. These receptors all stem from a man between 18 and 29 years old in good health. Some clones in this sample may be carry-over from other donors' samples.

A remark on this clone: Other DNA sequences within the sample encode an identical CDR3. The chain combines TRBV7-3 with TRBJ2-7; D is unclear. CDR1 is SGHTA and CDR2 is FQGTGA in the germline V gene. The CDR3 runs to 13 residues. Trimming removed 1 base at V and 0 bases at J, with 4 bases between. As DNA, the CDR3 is TGTGCCAGCAGCTTAAGCCCCTCCTACGAGCAGTACTTC. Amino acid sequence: CASSLSPSYEQYF.

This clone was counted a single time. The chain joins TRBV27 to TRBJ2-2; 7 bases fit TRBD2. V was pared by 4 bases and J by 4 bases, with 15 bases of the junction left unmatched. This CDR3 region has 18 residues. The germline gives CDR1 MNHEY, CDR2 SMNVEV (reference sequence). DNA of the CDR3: TGTGCCAGCAGTTGGCAGATGATGGCGGGAGAGCTCACCGGGGAGCTGTTTTTT. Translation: CASSWQMMAGELTGELFF.

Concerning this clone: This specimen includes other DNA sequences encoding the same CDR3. The CDR3, as DNA: TGTGCCAGCAGCTTAGATCGTACAGCCAACTATGGCTACACCTTC. Its translation is CASSLDRTANYGYTF. V is TRBV11-2 and J is TRBJ1-2; the D is unclear. The ends were cut back, 0 bases at V and 2 bases at J, with 10 bases in the middle. From germline, CDR1 is SGHAT and CDR2 FQNNGV. The CDR3 consists of 15 residues.

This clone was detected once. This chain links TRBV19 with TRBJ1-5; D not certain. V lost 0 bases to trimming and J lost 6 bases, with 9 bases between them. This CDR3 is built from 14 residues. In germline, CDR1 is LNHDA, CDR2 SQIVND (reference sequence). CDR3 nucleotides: TGTGCCAGTAGTATAGAGGGGTTTTTTCAGCCCCAGCATTTT. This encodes CASSIEGFFQPQHF.

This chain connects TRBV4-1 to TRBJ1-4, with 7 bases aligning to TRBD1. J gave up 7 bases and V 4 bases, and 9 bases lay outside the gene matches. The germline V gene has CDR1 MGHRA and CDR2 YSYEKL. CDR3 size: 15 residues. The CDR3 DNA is TGCGCCAGCAGCCCGCGGGACAGTGGGGCTGAAAAACTGTTTTTT. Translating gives CASSPRDSGAEKLFF.

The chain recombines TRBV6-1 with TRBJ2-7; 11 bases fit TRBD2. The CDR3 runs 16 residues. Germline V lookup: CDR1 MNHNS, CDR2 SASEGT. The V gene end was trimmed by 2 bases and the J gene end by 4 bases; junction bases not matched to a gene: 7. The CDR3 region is CASSEWGTSGTYEQYF. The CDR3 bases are TGTGCCAGCAGTGAATGGGGGACTAGCGGAACTTACGAGCAGTACTTC.

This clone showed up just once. CDR3 in amino acids: CASSVGAVSYNEQFF. The CDR3 DNA reads as TGTGCCAGCAGCGTAGGGGCGGTCTCCTACAATGAGCAGTTCTTC. J is TRBJ2-1 and V is TRBV9; D is uncertain. The germline V and J ends were trimmed by 0 bases and 0 bases, with 7 bases remaining between them. This CDR3 contains 15 residues. Germline V CDR1 and CDR2: SGDLS, YYNGEE.

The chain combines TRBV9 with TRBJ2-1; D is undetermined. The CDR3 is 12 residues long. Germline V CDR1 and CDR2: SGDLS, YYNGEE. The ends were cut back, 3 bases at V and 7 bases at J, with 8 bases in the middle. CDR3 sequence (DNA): TGTGCCAGCAGCGCGTCGGCGAATGAGCAGTTCTTC. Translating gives CASSASANEQFF.

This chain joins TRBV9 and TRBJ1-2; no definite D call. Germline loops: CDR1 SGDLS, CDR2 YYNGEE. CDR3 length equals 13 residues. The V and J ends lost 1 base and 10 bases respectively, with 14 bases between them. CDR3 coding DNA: TGTGCCAGCAGCGTATCAGGCTGGCAGGACTACACCTTC. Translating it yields CASSVSGWQDYTF.

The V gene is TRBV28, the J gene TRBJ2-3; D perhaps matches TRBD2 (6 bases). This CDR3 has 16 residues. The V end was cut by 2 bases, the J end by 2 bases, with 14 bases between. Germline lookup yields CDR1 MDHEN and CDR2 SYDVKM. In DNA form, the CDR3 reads TGTGCCAGCAGTTTAGGGCAGGGAGGATCCACAGATACGCAGTATTTT. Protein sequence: CASSLGQGGSTDTQYF.

CDR3 DNA sequence: TGTGCCAGCAGTTCTACCAGAAAATACACAGATACGCAGTATTTT. Translated, it gives CASSSTRKYTDTQYF. V and J are TRBV28 and TRBJ2-3; the D is unclear. Trimming removed 4 bases from V and 2 bases from J, with 13 bases in between. CDR1 is MDHEN, CDR2 SYDVKM, per germline. The CDR3 covers 15 residues. The full variable domain, with the rest looked up from reference TRBV28 and TRBJ2-3, is DVKVTQSSRYLVKRTGEKVFLECVQDMDHENMFWYRQDPGLGLRLIYFSYDVKMKEKGDIPEGYSVSREKKERFSLILESASTNQTSMYLCASSSTRKYTDTQYFGPGTRLTVL.

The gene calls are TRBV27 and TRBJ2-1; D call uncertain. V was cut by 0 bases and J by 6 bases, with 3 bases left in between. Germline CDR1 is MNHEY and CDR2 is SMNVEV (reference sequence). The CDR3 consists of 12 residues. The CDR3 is CASSLSPNEQFF. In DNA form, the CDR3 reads TGTGCCAGCAGTTTATCCCCCAATGAGCAGTTCTTC.

For the CDR3, the DNA is TGCGCCAGCAGCGCCGACAGGGAGGCCCACGAGCAGTACTTC. Translated: CASSADREAHEQYF. This chain joins TRBV10-1 and TRBJ2-7; perhaps TRBD1 as D (7 bases). V shed 6 bases and J shed 5 bases, with 17 bases lying between them. The CDR3 totals 14 residues. Germline V gene data show CDR1 as WNHNN and CDR2 as SYGVQD (reference sequence).

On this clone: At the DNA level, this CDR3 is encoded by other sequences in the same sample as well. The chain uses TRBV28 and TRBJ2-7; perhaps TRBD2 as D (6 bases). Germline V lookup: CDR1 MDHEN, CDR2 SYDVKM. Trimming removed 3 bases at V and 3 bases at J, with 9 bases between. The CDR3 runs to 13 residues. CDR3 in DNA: TGTGCCAGCAGTTTTCCCGGGAGCTACGAGCAGTACTTC. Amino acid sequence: CASSFPGSYEQYF. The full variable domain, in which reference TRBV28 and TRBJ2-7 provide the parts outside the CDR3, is DVKVTQSSRYLVKRTGEKVFLECVQDMDHENMFWYRQDPGLGLRLIYFSYDVKMKEKGDIPEGYSVSREKKERFSLILESASTNQTSMYLCASSFPGSYEQYFGPGTRLTVT.

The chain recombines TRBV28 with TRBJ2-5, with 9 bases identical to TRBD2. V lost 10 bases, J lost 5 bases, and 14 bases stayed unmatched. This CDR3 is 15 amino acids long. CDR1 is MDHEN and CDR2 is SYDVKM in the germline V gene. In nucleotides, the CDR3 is TGTGCCACATCCGTCGGCGGGAGGGCCGGGGAGACCCAGTACTTC. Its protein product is CATSVGGRAGETQYF.

In DNA, the CDR3 is TGTGCCAGCAGCCTCGGTGTCTTGCTGTACTTC. The encoded protein is CASSLGVLLYF. The chain links TRBV7-9 to TRBJ2-7; D gene unclear. This CDR3 contains 11 residues. V lost 5 bases to trimming and J lost 12 bases, with 14 bases between them. Germline lookup yields CDR1 SEHNR and CDR2 FQNEAQ (reference sequence).

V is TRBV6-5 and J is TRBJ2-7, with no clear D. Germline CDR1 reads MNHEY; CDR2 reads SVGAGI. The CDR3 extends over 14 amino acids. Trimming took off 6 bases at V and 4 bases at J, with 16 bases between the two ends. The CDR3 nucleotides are TGTGCCAGCAGGCTCCGGCAGGTGGGGTACGAGCAGTACTTC. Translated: CASRLRQVGYEQYF.

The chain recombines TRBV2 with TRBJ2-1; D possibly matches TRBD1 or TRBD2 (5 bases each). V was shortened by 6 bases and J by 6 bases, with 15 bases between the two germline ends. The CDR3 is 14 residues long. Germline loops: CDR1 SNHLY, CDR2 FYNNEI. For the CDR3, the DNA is TGTGCCAGCAGGGGGCTAGAGGGACCCAATGAGCAGTTCTTC. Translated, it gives CASRGLEGPNEQFF.